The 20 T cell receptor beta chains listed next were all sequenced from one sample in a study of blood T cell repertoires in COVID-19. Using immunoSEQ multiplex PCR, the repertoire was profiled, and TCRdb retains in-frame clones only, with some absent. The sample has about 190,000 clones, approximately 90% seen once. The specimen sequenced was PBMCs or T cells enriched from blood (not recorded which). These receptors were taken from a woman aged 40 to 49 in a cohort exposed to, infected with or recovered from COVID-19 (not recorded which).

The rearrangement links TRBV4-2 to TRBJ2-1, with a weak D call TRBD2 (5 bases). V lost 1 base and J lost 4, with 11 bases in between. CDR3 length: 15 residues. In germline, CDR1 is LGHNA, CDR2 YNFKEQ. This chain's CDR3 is CASSQVLREYNEQFF. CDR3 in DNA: TGTGCCAGCAGCCAAGTCCTGAGGGAATACAATGAGCAGTTCTTC.

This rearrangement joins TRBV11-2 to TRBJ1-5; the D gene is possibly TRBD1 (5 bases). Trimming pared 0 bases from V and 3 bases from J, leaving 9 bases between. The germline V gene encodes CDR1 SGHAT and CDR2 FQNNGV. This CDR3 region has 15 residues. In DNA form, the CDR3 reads TGTGCCAGCAGCTTAGATTTAGGGGTCAATCAGCCCCAGCATTTT. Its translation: CASSLDLGVNQPQHF.

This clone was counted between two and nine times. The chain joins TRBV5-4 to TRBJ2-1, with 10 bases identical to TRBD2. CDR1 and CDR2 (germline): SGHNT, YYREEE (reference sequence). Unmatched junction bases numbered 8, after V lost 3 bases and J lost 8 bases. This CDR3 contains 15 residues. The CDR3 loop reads CASSSRAGGPYEQFF. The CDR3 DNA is TGTGCCAGCAGCTCTAGAGCGGGGGGGCCCTATGAGCAGTTCTTC. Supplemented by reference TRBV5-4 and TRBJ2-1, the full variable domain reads ETGVTQSPTHLIKTRGQQVTLRCSSQSGHNTVSWYQQALGQGPQFIFQYYREEENGRGNFPPRFSGLQFPNYSSELNVNALELDDSALYLCASSSRAGGPYEQFFGPGTRLTVL.

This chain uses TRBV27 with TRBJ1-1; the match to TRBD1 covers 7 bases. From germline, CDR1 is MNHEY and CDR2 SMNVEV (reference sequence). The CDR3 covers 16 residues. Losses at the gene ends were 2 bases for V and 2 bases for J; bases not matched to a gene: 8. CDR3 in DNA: TGTGCCAGCAGTTTACTAGGACAGGAAATAAACACTGAAGCTTTCTTT. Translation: CASSLLGQEINTEAFF.

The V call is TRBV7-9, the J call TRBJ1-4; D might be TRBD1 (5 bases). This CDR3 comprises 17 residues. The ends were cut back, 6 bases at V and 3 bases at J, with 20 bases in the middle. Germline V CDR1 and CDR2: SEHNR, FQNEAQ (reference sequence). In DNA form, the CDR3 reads TGTGCCAGCAGTGGAGCCGGGGGTGGCGTGTCTAATGAAAAACTGTTTTTT. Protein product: CASSGAGGGVSNEKLFF.

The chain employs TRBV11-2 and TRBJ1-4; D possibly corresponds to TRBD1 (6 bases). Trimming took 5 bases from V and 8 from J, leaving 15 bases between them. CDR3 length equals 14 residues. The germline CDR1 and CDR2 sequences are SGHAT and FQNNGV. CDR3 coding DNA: TGTGCCAGCAGCCCCGAGGGGGAGAGCGAAAAACTGTTTTTT. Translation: CASSPEGESEKLFF.

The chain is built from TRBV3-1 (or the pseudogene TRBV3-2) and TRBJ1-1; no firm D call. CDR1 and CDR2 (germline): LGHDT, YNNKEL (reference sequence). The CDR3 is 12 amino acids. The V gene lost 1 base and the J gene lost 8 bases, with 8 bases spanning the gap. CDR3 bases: TGTGCCAGCAGCCAAGGTTTTGGCGAAGCTTTCTTT. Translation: CASSQGFGEAFF.

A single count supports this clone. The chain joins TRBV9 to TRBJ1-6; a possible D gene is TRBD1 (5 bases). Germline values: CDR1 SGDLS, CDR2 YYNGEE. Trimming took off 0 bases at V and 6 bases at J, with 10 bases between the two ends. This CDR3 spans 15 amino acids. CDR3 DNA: TGTGCCAGCAGCGTAGTGGGGGGTAGTAATTCACCCCTCCACTTT. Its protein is CASSVVGGSNSPLHF. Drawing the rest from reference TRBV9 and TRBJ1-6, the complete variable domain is DSGVTQTPKHLITATGQRVTLRCSPRSGDLSVYWYQQSLDQGLQFLIQYYNGEERAKGNILERFSAQQFPDLHSELNLSSLELGDSALYFCASSVVGGSNSPLHFGNGTRLTVT.

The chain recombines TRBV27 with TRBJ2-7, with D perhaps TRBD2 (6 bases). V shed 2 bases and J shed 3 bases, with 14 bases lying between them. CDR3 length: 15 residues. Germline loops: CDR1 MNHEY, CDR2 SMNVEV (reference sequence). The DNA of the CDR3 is TGTGCCAGCAGTTTAATTAGCGGAAATTTCTACGAGCAGTACTTC. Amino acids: CASSLISGNFYEQYF.

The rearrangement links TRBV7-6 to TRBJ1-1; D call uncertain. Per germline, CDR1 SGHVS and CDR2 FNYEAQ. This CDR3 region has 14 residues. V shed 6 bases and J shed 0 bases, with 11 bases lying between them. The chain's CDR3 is CASREGGLNTEAFF. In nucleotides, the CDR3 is TGTGCCAGCAGAGAGGGAGGATTGAACACTGAAGCTTTCTTT.

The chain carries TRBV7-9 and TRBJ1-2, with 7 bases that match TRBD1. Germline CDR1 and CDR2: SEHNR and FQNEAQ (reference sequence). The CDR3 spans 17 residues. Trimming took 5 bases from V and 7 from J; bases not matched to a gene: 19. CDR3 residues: CASSLRWDSTMVGGYTF. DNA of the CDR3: TGTGCCAGCAGCCTCCGCTGGGACAGCACTATGGTCGGTGGCTACACCTTC.

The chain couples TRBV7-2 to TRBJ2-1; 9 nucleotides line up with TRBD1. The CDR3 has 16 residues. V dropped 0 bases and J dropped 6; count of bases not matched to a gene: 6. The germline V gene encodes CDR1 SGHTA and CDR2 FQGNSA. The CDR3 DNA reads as TGTGCCAGCAGCTTAGCGGGGGGACAGGGTATCAATGAGCAGTTCTTC. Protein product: CASSLAGGQGINEQFF.

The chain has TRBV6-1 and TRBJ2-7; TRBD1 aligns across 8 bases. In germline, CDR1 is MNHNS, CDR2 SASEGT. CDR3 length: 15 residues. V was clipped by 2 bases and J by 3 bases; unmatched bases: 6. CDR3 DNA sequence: TGTGCCAGCAGTGAACGAGACAGGGGCCTCTACGAGCAGTACTTC. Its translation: CASSERDRGLYEQYF.

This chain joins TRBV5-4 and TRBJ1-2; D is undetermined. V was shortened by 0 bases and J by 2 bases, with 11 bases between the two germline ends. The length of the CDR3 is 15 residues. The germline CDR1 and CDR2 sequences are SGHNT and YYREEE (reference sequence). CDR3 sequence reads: CASSLGGGRNYGYTF. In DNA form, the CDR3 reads TGTGCCAGCAGCTTGGGGGGAGGGAGGAACTATGGCTACACCTTC.

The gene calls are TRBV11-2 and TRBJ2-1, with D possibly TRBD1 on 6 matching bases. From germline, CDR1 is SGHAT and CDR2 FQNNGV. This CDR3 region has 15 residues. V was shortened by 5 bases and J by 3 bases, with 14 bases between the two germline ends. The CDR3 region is CASSPQGFYYNEQFF. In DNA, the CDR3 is TGTGCCAGCAGCCCGCAGGGGTTCTACTACAATGAGCAGTTCTTC.

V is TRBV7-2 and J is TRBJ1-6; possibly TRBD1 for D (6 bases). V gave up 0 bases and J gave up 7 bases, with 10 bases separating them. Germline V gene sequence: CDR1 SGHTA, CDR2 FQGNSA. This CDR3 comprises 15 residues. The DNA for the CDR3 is TGTGCCAGCAGCTTAGCGGGACATCTAAATTCACCCCTCCACTTT. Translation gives CASSLAGHLNSPLHF.

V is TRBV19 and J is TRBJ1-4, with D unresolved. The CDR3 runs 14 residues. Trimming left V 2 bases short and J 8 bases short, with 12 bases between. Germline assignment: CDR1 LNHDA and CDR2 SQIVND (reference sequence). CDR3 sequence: CASSIRPGGEKLFF. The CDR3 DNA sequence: TGTGCCAGTAGTATAAGGCCGGGTGGAGAAAAACTGTTTTTT.

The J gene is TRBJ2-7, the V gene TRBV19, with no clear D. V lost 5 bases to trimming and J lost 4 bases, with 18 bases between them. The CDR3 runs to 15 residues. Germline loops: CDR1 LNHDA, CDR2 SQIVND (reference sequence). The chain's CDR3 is CASSPSVAVEYEQYF. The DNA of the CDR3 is TGTGCCAGTAGTCCGAGCGTAGCCGTTGAATACGAGCAGTACTTC.

The CDR3 sequence is CASSLVGASNNEQFF. CDR3 sequence (DNA): TGTGCCAGCAGCTTAGTTGGGGCGAGTAACAATGAGCAGTTCTTC. The chain joins TRBV7-8 to TRBJ2-1, with D tentatively TRBD1 (5 bases). Germline V CDR1 and CDR2: SGHVS, FQNEAQ. The CDR3 has 15 residues. Trimming took off 1 base at V and 5 bases at J, with 12 bases between the two ends.

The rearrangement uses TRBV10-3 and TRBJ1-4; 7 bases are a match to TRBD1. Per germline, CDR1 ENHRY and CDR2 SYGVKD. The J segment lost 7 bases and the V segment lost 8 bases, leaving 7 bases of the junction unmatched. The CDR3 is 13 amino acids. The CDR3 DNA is TGTGCCATCCGCGGGACAGCCTCTGAAAAACTGTTTTTT. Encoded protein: CAIRGTASEKLFF.